The entry that follows covers one T cell receptor beta chain sequence. The antigen is not known. With a J-beta primer mix and a sample-barcoded 5' primer, a second PCR ran roughly 6 to 12 cycles. MiXCR, applied by TCRdb to the 5' RACE reads, yields one record per CDR3 protein. The repertoire includes about 1.8 million distinct CDR3 sequences, about 50% of them detected once, and more than 2% sits in the top ten. Isolation recovered at least 7 million PBMCs from every sample. Per sample, extraction of total RNA gave at least 6 micrograms in every case. The CDR3 spans 17 residues. Unmatched junction bases numbered 5, after V lost 1 base and J lost 2 bases. The germline CDR1 and CDR2 sequences are SGHDN and FVKESK. This entry comes from a study of blood T cells in healthy people across ages. Study-level points and caveats: Naive T cell percentage strongly correlated with TCR beta diversity.

Sequencing was performed on blood. The gene calls are TRBV14 and TRBJ1-2; TRBD1 matches at 12 bases. This TCR derives from a woman aged 40 to 55 in good health. DNA of the CDR3: TGTGCCAGCAGCCAAGGGGCCGGGACAGGGGGCAACTATGGCTACACCTTC. Translated, it gives CASSQGAGTGGNYGYTF.